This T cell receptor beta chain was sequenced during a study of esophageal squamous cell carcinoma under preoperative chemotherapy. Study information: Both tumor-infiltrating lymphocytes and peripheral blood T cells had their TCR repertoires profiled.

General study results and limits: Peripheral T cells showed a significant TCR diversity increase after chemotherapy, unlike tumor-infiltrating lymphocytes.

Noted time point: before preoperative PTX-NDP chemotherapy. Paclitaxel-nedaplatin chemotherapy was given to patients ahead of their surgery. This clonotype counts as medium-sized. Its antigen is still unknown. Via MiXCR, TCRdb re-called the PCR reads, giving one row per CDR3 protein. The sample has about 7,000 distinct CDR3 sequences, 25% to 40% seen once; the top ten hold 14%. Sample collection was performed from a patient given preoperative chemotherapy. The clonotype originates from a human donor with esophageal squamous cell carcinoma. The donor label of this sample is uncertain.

In DNA, the CDR3 is TGTGCCAGCATTGTGGGACTCTACGAGCAGTACTTC. It specifies CASIVGLYEQYF. The chain uses TRBV6-1 and TRBJ2-5; a possible D gene is TRBD2 (6 bases). The J call may not be correct, given that the DNA end is closer to TRBJ2-7. The CDR3 is 12 residues long. Germline V gives CDR1 MNHNS, CDR2 SASEGT.